This T cell receptor (beta chain) is from a study of T cells in Graves' hyperthyroidism and ophthalmopathy. Study-level information: At the time of initial diagnosis and before any treatment, peripheral blood was collected.

This clonotype has a count of ten or more. The antigen remains undetermined. Study-level points and caveats: The majority of expanded thyroid clonotypes above 0.001 also appeared in blood.

The investigators amplified TCR beta CDR3 regions from RNA transcripts. Initially, a first-round RT-PCR of the TCR CDR3 employed the HTBI primer set. TCRdb analysed the multiplex PCR reads with MiXCR anew, one entry per CDR3 protein. The sample includes roughly 200,000 distinct CDR3 sequences, approximately 16% of them seen just once. Stable Graves' hyperthyroidism denoted no ophthalmopathy progression over 18 months. The hyperthyroidism patients had all been newly diagnosed, and their disease duration was under 2 months. Their ages ranged from 18 to 65 years. Trimming took 2 bases from V and 0 from J, leaving 10 bases between them. The germline CDR1 and CDR2 sequences are MGHDK and SYGVNS. The CDR3 has 15 amino acids.

Input material: blood. This sequence originates from a woman between 45 and 65 years old with Graves' hyperthyroidism. The V gene is TRBV25-1, the J gene TRBJ1-1; D is unresolved. The CDR3: CASSEVYSLNTEAFF. CDR3 in DNA: TGTGCCAGCAGTGAAGTCTACAGCTTGAACACTGAAGCTTTCTTT.